This T cell receptor (beta chain) was recovered during a study of blood T cell repertoires in COVID-19. Across the study: Some COVID-19 samples were acute and others convalescent; all came from the United States, Italy and Spain. T cells, B-cell-depleted T cells, or PBMCs supplied cDNA or gDNA.

As processed by the authors: Amplification from reference gene primers served as the basis for estimated nucleated cell counts. TCRdb's table, derived via immunoSEQ multiplex PCR, lists solely in-frame clones and lacks some. The V and J calls and clone size were taken over from that table, and D and trimming were inferred from the DNA. Altogether a few hundred thousand clones are present, under 90% being singletons, with the ten largest covering less than 4%. CDR3 length equals 16 residues. The germline CDR1 and CDR2 sequences are LGHNT and FRNRAP. J lost 5 bases, V lost 0 bases, and 7 bases had no gene match.

This clonotype was obtained from a young woman with acute or convalescent COVID-19. The chain carries TRBV12-5 and TRBJ1-2; 9 positions match TRBD1. What was sequenced was peripheral blood. CDR3 amino acids: CASGLVVGQGKYGYTF. The CDR3 DNA follows: TGTGCTAGTGGTTTGGTGGTAGGACAGGGGAAGTATGGCTACACCTTC.